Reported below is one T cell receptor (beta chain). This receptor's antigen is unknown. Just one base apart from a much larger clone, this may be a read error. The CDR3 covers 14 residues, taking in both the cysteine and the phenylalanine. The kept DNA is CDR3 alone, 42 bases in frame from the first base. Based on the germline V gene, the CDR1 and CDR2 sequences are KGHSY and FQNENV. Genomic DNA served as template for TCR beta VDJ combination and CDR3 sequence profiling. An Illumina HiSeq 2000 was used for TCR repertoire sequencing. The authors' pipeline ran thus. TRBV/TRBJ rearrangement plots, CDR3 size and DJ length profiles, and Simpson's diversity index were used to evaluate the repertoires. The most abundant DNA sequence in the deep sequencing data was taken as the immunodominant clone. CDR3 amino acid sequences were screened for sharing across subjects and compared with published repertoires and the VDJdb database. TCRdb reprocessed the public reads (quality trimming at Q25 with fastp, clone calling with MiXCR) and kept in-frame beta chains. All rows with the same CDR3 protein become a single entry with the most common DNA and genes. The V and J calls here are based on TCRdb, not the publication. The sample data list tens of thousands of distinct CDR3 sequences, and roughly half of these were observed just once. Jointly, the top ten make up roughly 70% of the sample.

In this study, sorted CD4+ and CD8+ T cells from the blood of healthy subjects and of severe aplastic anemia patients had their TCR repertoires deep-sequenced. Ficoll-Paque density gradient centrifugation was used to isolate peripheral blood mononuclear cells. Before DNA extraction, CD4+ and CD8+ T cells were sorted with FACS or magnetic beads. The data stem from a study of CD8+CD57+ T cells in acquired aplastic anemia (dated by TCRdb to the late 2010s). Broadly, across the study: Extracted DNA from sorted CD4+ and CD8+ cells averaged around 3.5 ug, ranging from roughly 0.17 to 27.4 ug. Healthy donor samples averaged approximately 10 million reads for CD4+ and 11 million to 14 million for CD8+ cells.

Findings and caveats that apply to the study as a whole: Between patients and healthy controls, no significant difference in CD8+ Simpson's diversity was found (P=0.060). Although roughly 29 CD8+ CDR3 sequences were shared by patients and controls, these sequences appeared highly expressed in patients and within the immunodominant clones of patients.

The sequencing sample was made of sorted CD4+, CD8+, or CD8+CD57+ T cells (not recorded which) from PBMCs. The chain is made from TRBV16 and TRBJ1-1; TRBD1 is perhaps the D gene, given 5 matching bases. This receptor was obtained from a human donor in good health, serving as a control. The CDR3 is CASSQSPGGTEALF. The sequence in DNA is TGTGCCAGCAGCCAATCGCCGGGAGGGACTGAAGCTCTCTTT. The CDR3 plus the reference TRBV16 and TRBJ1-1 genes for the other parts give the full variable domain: GEEVAQTPKHLVRGEGQKAKLYCAPIKGHSYVFWYQQVLKNEFKFLISFQNENVFDETGMPKERFSAKCLPNSPCSLEIQATKLEDSAVYFCASSQSPGGTEALFGQGTRLTVV.